This T cell receptor (beta chain) was captured by sequencing in a study of cytomegalovirus exposure and HLA in healthy donors. Study details: Later, an analysis reported that the 120 or so validation repertoires had used the same platform as the 500 to 800 first-cohort repertoires. The study, taken as a whole, reports: Some TCR beta chains (around 160 of them) were listed as cytomegalovirus-associated. In vitro testing confirmed a few CMV-associated chains as specific for CMV antigens.

The donors were members of the validation cohort, which comprised 90 to 150 subjects and was separate from the first cohort of around 700 subjects. Here immunoSEQ multiplex PCR was the method, and the copy in TCRdb shows in-frame clones only, minus some. The profile covers 250,000 to 400,000 clones, with about 90% appearing a single time and approximately 1.1% taken by the ten largest. Of note for this clone: The antigen remains unidentified.

The sequencing input was PBMCs. The receptor was isolated from a woman in her twenties or thirties in good health and CMV-seropositive.

The CDR3 DNA follows: TGCAGTGCCCCAGATACGCAGTATTTT. This translates into CSAPDTQYF. The chain carries TRBV20-1 and TRBJ2-3; no reliable D call. The V end lost 6 bases, the J end lost 4 bases, and 2 bases lay between the germline ends. This CDR3 spans 9 amino acids. Per germline, CDR1 DFQATT and CDR2 SNEGSKA (reference sequence).